The entry below gives a single TCR beta chain sequence along with its context. CDR1 SGHKS and CDR2 YYEKEE come from the germline V gene (reference sequence). Trimming at V came to 7 bases and at J to 4 bases, leaving 8 bases not matched to a gene. The CDR3 has 14 residues. This sample was included in a study of blood T cell repertoires in COVID-19. How the authors handled the data: Estimated nucleated cell counts came from reference gene primer amplification. Only in-frame clones appear in the TCRdb table, and some are missing; sequencing was by immunoSEQ multiplex PCR. Clone size and the V and J calls come from that table; the DNA yielded D and trimming. Found here are around 270,000 clones, 91% of them singletons; the top ten hold approximately 2.6%.

The chain employs TRBV5-5 and TRBJ2-1; 7 bases fit TRBD1. This clonotype was obtained from a person under 35 with COVID-19, enrolled during active disease. Sequencing was carried out using peripheral blood. CDR3 DNA sequence: TGTGCCAGCCGACGGGACAGACTATACAATGAGCAGTTCTTC. Encoded protein: CASRRDRLYNEQFF.